Listed below are T cell receptor beta chains from one sample, sequenced in a study of brain metastases from non-small cell lung cancer. TCRdb's copy holds only in-frame clones and misses some; the assay was immunoSEQ multiplex PCR. Of approximately 4,300 clones detected, around 87% appear once; the ten largest clones hold 2.5% to 3.5%. Material for sequencing was primary lung tumor tissue. The receptors here all came from a donor aged 40 or older with non-small cell lung cancer. CDR3s include the opening cysteine and the closing phenylalanine or tryptophan. Fields, in order: J gene, V gene, CDR3 protein.

J gene: TRBJ2-3
V gene: TRBV5-8
CDR3 protein: CASSLSRTDTQYF

J gene: TRBJ2-5
V gene: TRBV6-5
CDR3 protein: CASSYRGLKETQYF

J gene: TRBJ1-1
V gene: TRBV6-2/TRBV6-3
CDR3 protein: CASSQKGQGGLAEAFF

J gene: TRBJ1-4
V gene: TRBV5-6
CDR3 protein: CASSLSGTGHEKLFF

J gene: TRBJ1-2
V gene: TRBV2
CDR3 protein: CASITDRGTYGYTF

J gene: TRBJ2-1
V gene: TRBV5-6
CDR3 protein: CASSLLAEQFF

J gene: TRBJ2-2
V gene: TRBV5-1
CDR3 protein: CASSPGLLTGELFF

J gene: TRBJ1-5
V gene: TRBV6-5
CDR3 protein: CASSALGNQPQHF

J gene: TRBJ2-7
V gene: TRBV11-3
CDR3 protein: CASSTQTGAGVEQYF

J gene: TRBJ1-4
V gene: TRBV6-2/TRBV6-3
CDR3 protein: CASSLRRGTNEKLFF

J gene: TRBJ2-1
V gene: TRBV3-1/TRBV3-2
CDR3 protein: CASSPQGGDSYNEQFF

J gene: TRBJ2-6
V gene: TRBV6-2/TRBV6-3
CDR3 protein: CASSDTGGLTNVLTF

J gene: TRBJ2-1
V gene: TRBV12-3/TRBV12-4
CDR3 protein: CASSLGPGNVQFF

J gene: TRBJ2-4
V gene: TRBV30
CDR3 protein: CAWGTSGALAKNIQYF

J gene: TRBJ2-3
V gene: TRBV7-3
CDR3 protein: CASTWTTTDTQYF

J gene: TRBJ2-5
V gene: TRBV7-6
CDR3 protein: CASSLVGVRTAQETQYF

J gene: TRBJ2-3
V gene: TRBV7-9
CDR3 protein: CASSIVVSTDTQYF

J gene: TRBJ1-1
V gene: TRBV7-3
CDR3 protein: CASSFRVGSTEAFF

J gene: TRBJ2-1
V gene: TRBV27
CDR3 protein: CASLPEWGGANEQFF

J gene: TRBJ2-1
V gene: TRBV27
CDR3 protein: CASSLSSDYNEQFF

J gene: TRBJ1-6
V gene: TRBV7-9
CDR3 protein: CASSAAPGQGFSNNSPLHF

J gene: TRBJ1-3
V gene: TRBV4-2
CDR3 protein: CASSPRENGNTIYF

J gene: TRBJ2-6
V gene: TRBV7-9
CDR3 protein: CASSSGTSLNNVLTF

J gene: TRBJ2-5
V gene: TRBV29-1
CDR3 protein: CSVTGSKETQYF

J gene: TRBJ1-1
V gene: TRBV30
CDR3 protein: CAWSQGTAEAFF

J gene: .
V gene: TRBV5-1
CDR3 protein: CASSLEGGQQPQYF

J gene: TRBJ2-7
V gene: TRBV10-2
CDR3 protein: CASSQGSYEQYF

J gene: TRBJ2-5
V gene: TRBV9
CDR3 protein: CASSVQGARETQYF